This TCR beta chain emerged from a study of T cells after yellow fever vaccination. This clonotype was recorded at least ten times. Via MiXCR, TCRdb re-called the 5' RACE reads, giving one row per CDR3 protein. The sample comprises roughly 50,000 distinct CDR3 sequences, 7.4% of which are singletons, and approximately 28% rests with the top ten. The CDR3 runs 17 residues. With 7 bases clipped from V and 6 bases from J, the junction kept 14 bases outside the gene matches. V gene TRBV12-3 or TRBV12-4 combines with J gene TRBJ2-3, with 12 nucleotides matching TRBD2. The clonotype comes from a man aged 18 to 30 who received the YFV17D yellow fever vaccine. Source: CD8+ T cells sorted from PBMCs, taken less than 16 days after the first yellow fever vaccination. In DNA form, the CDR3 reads TGTGCCAGCATTAGACTAGCGGGGGACCAACCGCGGGATACGCAGTATTTT. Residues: CASIRLAGDQPRDTQYF.